Listed here are 13 T cell receptor beta chains from one sample, sequenced in a study of blood T cell repertoires in COVID-19. Profiled with immunoSEQ multiplex PCR; TCRdb holds only in-frame clones, not every one. In the table there are about 160,000 clones, approximately 80% of which are singletons. The sequenced sample was peripheral blood. Source of these receptors: a human donor in a cohort sampled during active COVID-19.

This clone turned up a few times. The gene calls are TRBV27 and TRBJ1-5; D may be TRBD1 (5 bases). Between the trimmed V and J ends, which lost 7 bases and 1 base, there was a span of 20 bases. CDR3 length: 17 residues. Germline CDR1 and CDR2: MNHEY and SMNVEV (reference sequence). This chain's CDR3 is CASTSRWPDSSNQPQHF. DNA of the CDR3: TGTGCCAGCACCTCGCGATGGCCTGACAGCAGCAATCAGCCCCAGCATTTT.

V is TRBV27 and J is TRBJ2-7; 7 bases are shared with TRBD1. Germline V gene data show CDR1 as MNHEY and CDR2 as SMNVEV (reference sequence). CDR3 size: 13 residues. The ends lost 6 bases at V and 7 bases at J; junction bases unmatched: 9. The CDR3 sequence: CASRGDRVGEQYF. In nucleotides, the CDR3 is TGTGCCAGCAGAGGAGACAGGGTAGGGGAGCAGTACTTC.

The V gene is TRBV20-1, the J gene TRBJ2-3, with 10 bases that match TRBD2. J gave up 6 bases and V 3 bases, and 12 bases lay outside the gene matches. Per the germline V gene, CDR1 is DFQATT and CDR2 is SNEGSKA (reference sequence). The CDR3 extends over 16 amino acids. The CDR3, as DNA: TGCAGTGCTAGTATCGGTAGCGGGGGGTCCTCGGATACGCAGTATTTT. As protein: CSASIGSGGSSDTQYF.

V and J are TRBV4-3 and TRBJ1-5; D call uncertain. The CDR3 contains 13 residues. V was trimmed by 1 base and J by 5 bases, leaving 6 bases between them. CDR1 and CDR2 from the germline V gene are LGHNA and YSLEER. CDR3 region: CASSQAGYQPQHF. The DNA of the CDR3 is TGCGCCAGCAGCCAAGCGGGTTATCAGCCCCAGCATTTT.

V gene TRBV19 combines with J gene TRBJ1-1; 8 nucleotides match TRBD1. CDR3 size: 13 residues. Trimming cost V 8 bases and J 4 bases; bases outside gene matches: 6. Germline-derived CDR1 and CDR2 are LNHDA and SQIVND (reference sequence). CDR3 DNA sequence: TGTGCCAGTGGACAGGGAGAGGGCACTGAAGCTTTCTTT. It yields the protein CASGQGEGTEAFF.

The J gene is TRBJ2-6, the V gene TRBV21-1; the table assigns TRBD2, which was not confirmed against the DNA. TRBV21-1 has pseudogene status. The CDR3 extends over 17 amino acids. In nucleotides, the CDR3 is TGTGCCAGCTTAGGACGAGCGGGAGTGGTTGGGGCCAACGTCCTGACTTTC. Translation: CASLGRAGVVGANVLTF.

This clone was counted a few times. The chain couples TRBV5-1 to TRBJ1-1; 7 bases agree with TRBD1. Germline loops: CDR1 SGHRS, CDR2 YFSETQ. The CDR3 runs 12 residues. Losses at the gene ends were 7 bases for V and 3 bases for J; bases not matched to a gene: 3. The CDR3, as DNA: TGCGCCAGCGGCCAGGGGGACACTGAAGCTTTCTTT. Translated, it gives CASGQGDTEAFF.

The V call is TRBV18, the J call TRBJ2-1, with TRBD1 matching over 7 bases. Germline assignment: CDR1 KGHSH and CDR2 LQKENI. With V trimmed by 4 bases and J by 7 bases, 10 bases remained unmatched. The CDR3 has 15 residues. CDR3 coding DNA: TGTGCCAGCTCACGGAGACAGGGAGATAGAAATGAGCAGTTCTTC. This translates into CASSRRQGDRNEQFF.

The chain is built from TRBV29-1 and TRBJ2-2, with 10 bases lining up with TRBD1. The V and J ends lost 8 bases and 5 bases, in that order; junction bases with no gene match: 8. Germline CDR1 and CDR2: SQVTM and ANQGSEA. CDR3 length: 14 residues. The DNA for the CDR3 is TGCAGCTTCGGGACAGGGGCGTCGACCGGGGAGCTGTTTTTT. This translates into CSFGTGASTGELFF.

The rearrangement uses TRBV7-9 and TRBJ1-1, with D possibly being TRBD1 (6 bases). Per germline, CDR1 SEHNR and CDR2 FQNEAQ (reference sequence). The V end was cut by 1 base, the J end by 1 base, with 7 bases between. CDR3 length: 14 residues. This chain's CDR3 is CASSLGDTNTEAFF. CDR3 DNA sequence: TGTGCCAGCAGCTTAGGGGACACGAACACTGAAGCTTTCTTT.

Note on this clone: It is unclear where the CDR3 begins or ends on the DNA, so no DNA is shown, and the CDR3 is as TCRdb lists it. J is TRBJ1-3 and V is TRBV30. CDR1 and CDR2 (germline): GTSNPN, SVGIG (reference sequence). The CDR3 region is 15 residues in length, termini included. CDR3 amino acids: CAWSSGFGEGNTIYF.

This chain links TRBV4-3 with TRBJ2-1; 7 bases map to TRBD2. V lost 0 bases, J lost 6 bases, and 5 bases stayed unmatched. The CDR3 totals 15 residues. Germline V gives CDR1 LGHNA, CDR2 YSLEER. The CDR3 DNA follows: TGCGCCAGCAGCCAAGACGGTGGGGGGGGCAATGAGCAGTTCTTC. Translation: CASSQDGGGGNEQFF.

The chain carries TRBV10-3 and TRBJ2-2, with 7 bases fitting TRBD1. Looked up from germline, CDR1 is ENHRY and CDR2 is SYGVKD. Unmatched junction bases numbered 10, after V lost 7 bases and J lost 5 bases. The CDR3 covers 15 residues. CDR3 protein: CAITLGQDGTGELFF. CDR3 coding DNA: TGTGCCATCACCCTAGGACAGGACGGGACCGGGGAGCTGTTTTTT.